The clone carrying this T cell receptor (beta chain) has at least ten counts. This specimen comes from a study of T cells in Graves' hyperthyroidism and ophthalmopathy. This CDR3 spans 16 amino acids. Trimming took off 2 bases at V and 3 bases at J, with 20 bases between the two ends. Germline V lookup: CDR1 DFQATT, CDR2 SNEGSKA (reference sequence). Regions amplified from RNA transcripts were the TCR beta CDR3 regions. With the HTBI primer set, the TCR CDR3 went through a first round of RT-PCR. TCRdb passed the multiplex PCR reads through MiXCR, listing each CDR3 protein once. Here the sample spans a few hundred thousand distinct CDR3 sequences, 13% to 15% being singletons. Newly diagnosed patients aged 18 to 65 had hyperthyroidism of under 2 months' duration. Patients with uncontrolled infections, other autoimmune diseases, pregnancy or lactation were excluded.

This clonotype was obtained from a woman between 50 and 59 years old with Graves' hyperthyroidism that later progressed to Graves' ophthalmopathy. The source material was blood. V is TRBV20-1 and J is TRBJ2-7; D is unclear. CDR3 nucleotides: TGCAGTGCTAGAACGCTCCCTCCAGGTTTTGACTACGAGCAGTACTTC. Its translation is CSARTLPPGFDYEQYF.